These 17 T cell receptor beta chains were sequenced from one sample in a study of Ad26.COV2.S vaccination and SARS-CoV-2 variants. Treatment in this sample: some 20 received Ad26.COV2.S at low or high dose, single or two shots; several received placebo; per-sample allocation not given. Samples came from day 63 after the first vaccine or placebo injection. Data came from immunoSEQ multiplex PCR; TCRdb stores just in-frame clones and leaves some out. The data hold roughly 500,000 clones, with roughly nine tenths observed a single time. Source: peripheral blood, taken in a trial of Ad26.COV2.S vaccine versus placebo. The receptor source for this set is a person aged 18-65 years who received the Ad26.COV2.S COVID-19 vaccine or a placebo.

The chain recombines TRBV7-2 with TRBJ1-3; TRBD1 aligns across 8 bases. The CDR3 extends over 16 amino acids. The V gene's germline CDR1 is SGHTA and CDR2 FQGNSA. With V trimmed by 3 bases and J by 3 bases, 7 bases remained unmatched. For the CDR3, the DNA is TGTGCCAGCAGCTTGCGTTTCGACAGGGGTGGAAACACCATATATTTT. Its protein product is CASSLRFDRGGNTIYF. Combining the CDR3 with reference TRBV7-2 and TRBJ1-3 gives the whole variable domain GAGVSQSPSNKVTEKGKDVELRCDPISGHTALYWYRQSLGQGLEFLIYFQGNSAPDKSGLPSDRFSAERTGGSVSTLTIQRTQQEDSAVYLCASSLRFDRGGNTIYFGEGSWLTVV.

This chain connects TRBV4-2 to TRBJ2-3; the D call may be TRBD1 or TRBD2 (5 bases each). The germline V gene has CDR1 LGHNA and CDR2 YNFKEQ. V dropped 2 bases and J dropped 6 bases, with 9 bases sitting between them. The CDR3 runs to 13 residues. This CDR3 reads CASSQTWGDTQYF. The CDR3 DNA sequence: TGTGCCAGCAGCCAAACATGGGGGGATACGCAGTATTTT.

The chain recombines TRBV28 with TRBJ1-5, with D perhaps matching TRBD1 (5 bases). Germline values: CDR1 MDHEN, CDR2 SYDVKM. The V and J ends lost 5 bases and 11 bases respectively, with 22 bases between them. This CDR3 has 15 amino acids. CDR3 sequence reads: CASSTTGTAPIAQHF. The CDR3, as DNA: TGTGCCAGCAGTACCACCGGGACGGCCCCCATCGCCCAGCATTTT.

The J gene is TRBJ1-1, the V gene TRBV2; D is perhaps TRBD1 (5 bases). V lost 3 bases, J lost 4 bases, and 12 bases lay in between. Germline CDR1 SNHLY, CDR2 FYNNEI. The CDR3 is 14 amino acids. CDR3 residues: CASSDRVVGTEAFF. The CDR3 bases are TGTGCCAGCAGTGACAGGGTGGTGGGCACTGAAGCTTTCTTT.

The chain couples TRBV2 to TRBJ2-4; D may be TRBD2 (7 bases). V was trimmed by 6 bases and J by 5 bases, leaving 14 bases between them. The CDR3 contains 14 residues. CDR1 is SNHLY and CDR2 is FYNNEI in the germline V gene. In DNA, the CDR3 is TGTGCCAGCAGAGTTTTAGGGGGGGAAAACATTCAGTACTTC. Amino acid sequence: CASRVLGGENIQYF.

This clone was observed a few times. The V call is TRBV6-1, the J call TRBJ1-1, with a possible D match to TRBD1 (5 bases). CDR1 is MNHNS and CDR2 is SASEGT in the germline V gene. V was cut by 1 base and J by 8 bases, with 11 bases left in between. The CDR3 has 13 amino acids. CDR3 protein: CASSEEAREEAFF. The CDR3 DNA follows: TGTGCCAGCAGTGAAGAGGCCAGGGAGGAAGCTTTCTTT.

V gene TRBV19 combines with J gene TRBJ1-2, with D perhaps TRBD1 (6 bases). This CDR3 region has 13 residues. Looked up from germline, CDR1 is LNHDA and CDR2 is SQIVND (reference sequence). The V end was cut by 1 base, the J end by 8 bases, with 11 bases between. The CDR3 spells CASSIAQGLGYTF. In DNA, the CDR3 is TGTGCCAGTAGTATAGCGCAGGGGCTCGGCTACACCTTC.

V usage is TRBV4-3 and J usage is TRBJ2-1, with 9 bases that match TRBD2. The V segment lost 6 bases and the J segment 3 bases; nucleotides outside the gene matches: 15. The germline CDR1 and CDR2 sequences are LGHNA and YSLEER. This CDR3 is 18 amino acids long. This CDR3 reads CASRDKARREGLYNEQFF. The CDR3 DNA sequence: TGCGCCAGCAGGGACAAGGCACGGCGGGAGGGCCTCTACAATGAGCAGTTCTTC.

J is TRBJ2-6 and V is TRBV18; D not certain. V was trimmed by 4 bases and J by 0 bases, leaving 7 bases between them. This CDR3 comprises 15 residues. Germline CDR1 KGHSH, CDR2 LQKENI. In DNA, the CDR3 is TGTGCCAGCTCACACTGGGTCTCTGGGGCCAACGTCCTGACTTTC. This sequence encodes CASSHWVSGANVLTF.

V and J are TRBV4-3 and TRBJ2-1; TRBD2 is a possible D gene (5 bases). The CDR3 length is 17 residues. With 4 bases removed from V and 1 base from J, the gap between germline ends came to 17 bases. Germline V CDR1 and CDR2: LGHNA, YSLEER. The CDR3 sequence is CASSLRTRQESYNEQFF. DNA for the CDR3: TGCGCCAGCAGCCTCAGAACTAGGCAGGAGTCCTACAATGAGCAGTTCTTC.

The V and J genes are TRBV29-1 and TRBJ2-1; TRBD2 matches at 13 bases. The CDR3 length is 14 residues. Trimming at V came to 7 bases and at J to 4 bases, leaving 4 bases not matched to a gene. Germline V gene sequence: CDR1 SQVTM, CDR2 ANQGSEA. The CDR3 DNA is TGCAGCGCTAGACTAGCGGGGGGTTACAATGAGCAGTTCTTC. It encodes CSARLAGGYNEQFF.

The chain employs TRBV5-4 and TRBJ2-2; 7 bases match TRBD1. V trimming: 5 bases; J trimming: 7 bases; junction bases outside the gene matches: 8. Germline V gene sequence: CDR1 SGHNT, CDR2 YYREEE (reference sequence). The CDR3 runs 14 residues. CDR3 loop: CASRATGNDGELFF. The CDR3, as DNA: TGTGCCAGCAGGGCGACAGGGAACGACGGGGAGCTGTTTTTT.

This clone showed up just a few times. The genes are TRBV5-1 and TRBJ1-5, with a possible D match to TRBD1 (6 bases). The CDR3 has 14 residues. CDR1 and CDR2 (germline): SGHRS, YFSETQ. V was shortened by 6 bases and J by 4 bases, with 14 bases between the two germline ends. The CDR3 DNA sequence: TGCGCCAGCAAGGCGGACAGCCAGAATCAGCCCCAGCATTTT. It encodes CASKADSQNQPQHF.

This chain connects TRBV9 to TRBJ2-1; 8 nucleotides agree with TRBD2. Germline V lookup: CDR1 SGDLS, CDR2 YYNGEE. This CDR3 is built from 16 residues. V trimming: 0 bases; J trimming: 2 bases; junction bases outside the gene matches: 4. DNA of the CDR3: TGTGCCAGCAGCGTAGTCGTACTAGCGGCCTACAATGAGCAGTTCTTC. Its translation: CASSVVVLAAYNEQFF.

This sequence joins TRBV7-3 and TRBJ2-5, with D maybe TRBD2 (5 bases). From germline, CDR1 is SGHTA and CDR2 FQGTGA. V was pared by 5 bases and J by 5 bases, with 12 bases between. The CDR3 is 13 amino acids. The CDR3 spells CASSRRLWETQYF. The CDR3 DNA reads as TGTGCCAGCAGCCGACGACTATGGGAGACCCAGTACTTC.

On this clone itself: Other DNA sequences in this specimen translate into the identical CDR3. V gene TRBV5-1 combines with J gene TRBJ2-1, with D unresolved. Germline V gene sequence: CDR1 SGHRS, CDR2 YFSETQ. This CDR3 has 15 residues. V lost 1 base and J lost 0, with 8 bases in between. CDR3 in DNA: TGCGCCAGCAGCTTGTCACTAAGCTCCTACAATGAGCAGTTCTTC. Encoded protein: CASSLSLSSYNEQFF.

This chain connects TRBV20-1 to TRBJ2-1, with 9 bases that match TRBD2. With 3 bases clipped from V and 10 bases from J, the junction kept 10 bases outside the gene matches. Germline CDR1 and CDR2: DFQATT and SNEGSKA (reference sequence). This CDR3 has 14 amino acids. CDR3 sequence: CSASWAGGPLEQFF. The DNA for the CDR3 is TGCAGTGCTAGTTGGGCGGGGGGGCCCCTCGAGCAGTTCTTC.